The rows below give T cell receptor beta chains drawn from one sample of a study of blood T cell repertoires in COVID-19. Method: immunoSEQ multiplex PCR; TCRdb's copy keeps in-frame clones and lacks some. The sample yields 350,000 to 450,000 clones, 89% seen once. Sequenced material: peripheral blood. The receptors originated from a middle-aged woman with COVID-19, enrolled during active disease. CDR3s include the opening cysteine and the closing phenylalanine or tryptophan. D genes are given only for firm matches. Where a row states a size, it is once, few, many or the class of an expanded clone; other rows omit it.

clone_size	d_call	v_call	cdr3_length	j_call	cdr3_nt	cdr3_aa
.	TRBD1	TRBV7-8	14	TRBJ1-2	TGTGCCAGCAGCTTATCCACAGGGGACTATGGCTACACCTTC	CASSLSTGDYGYTF
once	TRBD2	TRBV6-5	13	TRBJ2-3	TGTGCCAGCAGTCAGCTAGCGGGGAAAGGCCTGTATTTT	CASSQLAGKGLYF
.	TRBD2	TRBV10-1	16	TRBJ2-5	TGCGCCAGCAGTGAGTCGCCGGGGACTAGCGCAGAGACCCAGTACTTC	CASSESPGTSAETQYF
.	TRBD1	TRBV19	13	TRBJ1-6	TGTGCCAGCCAACAGGGGGTCAATTCACCCCTCCACTTT	CASQQGVNSPLHF
.	.	TRBV5-6	14	TRBJ1-5	TGTGCCAGCAGCCCGGGATTTCCGGATCAGCCCCAGCATTTT	CASSPGFPDQPQHF
.	TRBD1	TRBV5-1	14	TRBJ1-4	TGCGCCAGCAGCTTGGGACAGGGGGCGGAAAAACTGTTTTTT	CASSLGQGAEKLFF
.	.	TRBV6-5	13	TRBJ2-5	TGTGCCAGCACCCGGGAATTTCAAGAGACCCAGTACTTC	CASTREFQETQYF
.	.	TRBV28	14	TRBJ1-4	TGTGCCAGCAGTTTTAGTGCAACTAATGAAAAACTGTTTTTT	CASSFSATNEKLFF
.	.	TRBV7-9	16	TRBJ2-2	TGTGCCAGCCGTCGTCCCGGGACATCGAACACCGGGGAGCTGTTTTTT	CASRRPGTSNTGELFF
once	TRBD1	TRBV2	15	TRBJ1-6	TGTGCCAGCAGTAGCCCGACAGGGGGCAACTCACCCCTCCACTTT	CASSSPTGGNSPLHF
.	TRBD1	TRBV19	17	TRBJ1-1	TGTGCCAGTAGCTCCCCCAGACAGGGGGCCATGGGCACTGAAGCTTTCTTT	CASSSPRQGAMGTEAFF
.	.	TRBV6-6	16	TRBJ1-4	TGTGCCAGCAGTTACACGCTTGGCGGGGTAGATGAAAAACTGTTTTTT	CASSYTLGGVDEKLFF
.	.	TRBV4-1	14	TRBJ1-1	TGCGCCAGCAGCCAAGGAGGGAGCGGGGGCCAAGCTTTCTTT	CASSQGGSGGQAFF
.	.	TRBV28	14	TRBJ2-3	TGTGCCAGCAGTTTAGAGGGAGGCCCAGTTACGCAGTATTTT	CASSLEGGPVTQYF
.	.	TRBV13	15	TRBJ2-7	TGTGCCAGCAGCTTAGCAAGGACAGTGAACTACGAGCAGTACTTC	CASSLARTVNYEQYF
.	.	TRBV6-5	16	TRBJ1-1	TGTGCCAGCAGTTACGCGACAGGATTTGATGTTACTGAAGCTTTCTTT	CASSYATGFDVTEAFF
.	TRBD2	TRBV5-4	16	TRBJ2-1	TGTGCCAGCAGCCCGGGGGGACTCCCACAGAACAATGAGCAGTTCTTC	CASSPGGLPQNNEQFF
.	TRBD2	TRBV6-6	13	TRBJ2-7	TGTGCCAGCAGCTCCCCGGGGGGGTACGAGCAGTACTTC	CASSSPGGYEQYF
.	.	TRBV19	14	TRBJ1-5	TGTGCCAGTAGTGGGGACACTCCCGCCCAGCCCCAGCATTTT	CASSGDTPAQPQHF
.	.	TRBV4-3	14	TRBJ1-3	TGCGCCAGCAGCCAAGATGACAGTTGGAACACCATATATTTT	CASSQDDSWNTIYF
.	.	TRBV12-3/TRBV12-4	13	TRBJ1-3	TGTGCCAGCAGTTTGGCAGGGGGAAACACCATATATTTT	CASSLAGGNTIYF
.	TRBD2	TRBV5-1	15	TRBJ2-2	TGCGCCAGCAGCTTGGGACTAGCGGACACCGGGGAGCTGTTTTTT	CASSLGLADTGELFF
.	.	TRBV9	16	TRBJ1-3	TGTGCCAGCAGCCCTGACAGAGGGGGAGCTGGAAACACCATATATTTT	CASSPDRGGAGNTIYF
.	.	TRBV5-1	16	TRBJ2-5	TGCGCCAGCAGCTCTGGAGGCACAGGGTTCCTAGAGACCCAGTACTTC	CASSSGGTGFLETQYF
few	TRBD2	TRBV27	15	TRBJ2-7	TGTGCCAGCAGTTTATTTGGCGGGAGAGTCAACGAGCAGTACTTC	CASSLFGGRVNEQYF
.	.	TRBV7-3	15	TRBJ1-2	TGTGCCAGCAGCCCGACCGCGGGAGGTAGTAGCGGCTACACCTTC	CASSPTAGGSSGYTF
few	TRBD2	TRBV5-1	15	TRBJ2-5	TGCGCCAGCAGCACTCGACTAGCGGGAGTAGAGACCCAGTACTTC	CASSTRLAGVETQYF
.	TRBD2	TRBV13	15	TRBJ2-2	TGTGCCAGCAGCTTTAGCGGGGGAAACACCGGGGAGCTGTTTTTT	CASSFSGGNTGELFF
.	.	TRBV27	15	TRBJ2-2	TGTGCCAGCAGTTTAAGGGAGACGAACACCGGGGAGCTGTTTTTT	CASSLRETNTGELFF
.	.	TRBV7-2	16	TRBJ1-2	TGTGCCAGCAGCGGACGCTGGACGGGGGGCGCTTACGGCTACACCTTC	CASSGRWTGGAYGYTF
.	.	TRBV6-5	15	TRBJ2-5	TGTGCCAGCAGTTACGGGGGGGCAGATCAAGAGACCCAGTACTTC	CASSYGGADQETQYF
.	.	TRBV6-5	15	TRBJ2-1	TGTGCCAGTCCCTTCGGAGCAATGGTTAACAATGAGCAGTTCTTC	CASPFGAMVNNEQFF
few	TRBD1	TRBV19	18	TRBJ2-2	TGTGCCAGTTATTCTGGGGGGTCCGGGACAGGGGTGACCGGGGAGCTGTTTTTT	CASYSGGSGTGVTGELFF
.	.	TRBV11-2	14	TRBJ2-1	TGTGCCAGCAGCAATTCTAAATCTGACAATGAGCAGTTCTTC	CASSNSKSDNEQFF